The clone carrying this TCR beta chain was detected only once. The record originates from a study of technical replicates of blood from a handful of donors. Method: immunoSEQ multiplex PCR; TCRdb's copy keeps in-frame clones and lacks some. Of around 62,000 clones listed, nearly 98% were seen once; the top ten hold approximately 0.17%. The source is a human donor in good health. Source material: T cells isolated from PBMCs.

The chain's CDR3 is CASSLELAGKTGHYEQYF. CDR3 bases: TGTGCCAGCAGCTTGGAACTAGCGGGGAAAACTGGACACTACGAGCAGTACTTC. The gene calls are TRBV5-6 and TRBJ2-7; 10 bases agree with TRBD2. From germline, CDR1 is SGHDT and CDR2 YYEEEE. The CDR3 extends over 18 amino acids. The V and J ends lost 0 bases and 3 bases, in that order; junction bases with no gene match: 12.